The clone carrying this T cell receptor beta chain was counted at least ten times. Sample-barcoded 5' priming and a J-beta primer mix drove a second PCR of roughly 7 to 11 cycles. TCRdb re-analysed the 5' RACE reads in MiXCR, keeping a single row per CDR3 protein. The sample includes some 1.5 million distinct CDR3 sequences, 28% of them seen just once. All donors came from Russia, were Caucasian and healthy, and spanned ages about 6 to 100. For every donor, a draw yielded about 10 milliliters of peripheral blood. The data belong to a study of blood T cells in healthy people across ages. Study-wide background: Capturing about one barcoded beta molecule per two T cells was achieved by template switching.

This CDR3 has 16 amino acids. Looked up from germline, CDR1 is MGHRA and CDR2 is YSYEKL. Trimming cost V 1 base and J 0 bases, with 13 bases left between them. This clonotype was sampled from a woman aged 30 to 39 in good health. The J gene is TRBJ2-7, the V gene TRBV4-1; D is possibly TRBD1 (6 bases). The sequenced sample consisted of blood. The CDR3 here is CASSQVFQGFSYEQYF. For the CDR3, the DNA is TGCGCCAGCAGCCAAGTATTTCAGGGGTTCTCCTACGAGCAGTACTTC.